This T cell receptor beta chain came from a study of blood T cells in healthy people across ages. For the study at large: Per every two T cells, about one barcoded beta molecule was captured by template switching. Study-level points and caveats: Aged donors had fewer naive CD4+ cells and lower diversity than long-lived donors.

Total RNA was isolated from each sample in quantities of at least 6 micrograms. Combining a sample-barcoded 5' primer with a J-beta primer mix, a second PCR ran for 7 to 11 cycles. Template switching added a 12-random-nucleotide identifier to every cDNA molecule. TCRdb analysed the 5' RACE reads with MiXCR anew, one entry per CDR3 protein. The sample carries over 950,000 distinct CDR3 sequences, roughly 51% recorded once. Turning to this clonotype: Its antigen remains unidentified.

The specimen sequenced was blood. This TCR was sampled from a woman in her fifties or sixties in good health.

The CDR3 protein is CSARVPTDQNYEQYF. The CDR3 nucleotides read TGCAGTGCTAGAGTCCCCACCGACCAGAACTACGAGCAGTACTTC. The V gene is TRBV20-1, the J gene TRBJ2-7; no clear D gene. Trimming pared 1 base from V and 3 bases from J, leaving 16 bases between. The CDR3 is 15 residues long. In germline, CDR1 is DFQATT, CDR2 SNEGSKA (reference sequence).